The 3 T cell receptor beta chains reported below all come from one sample, sequenced in a study of beta chain features in type 1 diabetes (dated by TCRdb to the late 2010s). The antigens these receptors bind are not known. Overall results and qualifications from the work: In all four CD4+ subsets, TCRB CDR3 length was moderately but significantly shorter in type 1 diabetes patients.

Preparation of the library involved the immunoSEQ multiplex PCR assay. The High Capacity cDNA Reverse Transcription Kit was used to reverse transcribe all of the isolated RNA, meaning that expressed TCRB transcripts were what got sequenced. Here the immuneACCESS table is served through TCRdb, limited to in-frame sequences with V and J called. Missing clones are a known gap in these copies; in checked studies unresolved V genes cover under half, and the rest lacks a known reason. In all, the sample holds hundreds of thousands of clones, and approximately 10% of those were seen once. Jointly, the top ten make up around 0.017% of the sample. Material: naive CD4+ T cells from blood. According to the study, the label for this sample's cell subset or site signals: true naive CD4+ T cells. All receptors derive from a man younger than 40 with type 1 diabetes.

This clone turned up a few times. The chain links TRBV9 to TRBJ2-7, with a weak D call TRBD1 (6 bases). The CDR3 has 15 amino acids. Germline-derived CDR1 and CDR2 are SGDLS and YYNGEE. Trimming removed 2 bases from V and 2 bases from J, with 14 bases in between. CDR3 bases: TGTGCCAGCAGCGTGAAGGCAGGGGCCGCCTACGAGCAGTACTTC. It yields the protein CASSVKAGAAYEQYF. Filled out from reference TRBV9 and TRBJ2-7, the complete variable domain reads DSGVTQTPKHLITATGQRVTLRCSPRSGDLSVYWYQQSLDQGLQFLIQYYNGEERAKGNILERFSAQQFPDLHSELNLSSLELGDSALYFCASSVKAGAAYEQYFGPGTRLTVT.

The rearrangement joins TRBV5-8 to TRBJ2-3, with D perhaps matching TRBD2 (5 bases). Trimming pared 5 bases from V and 3 bases from J, leaving 10 bases between. CDR3 length: 13 amino acids. The germline V gene encodes CDR1 SGHTS and CDR2 YDEGEE. The CDR3 bases are TGTGCCAGCAGGCGGACTGGGACAGATACGCAGTATTTT. This encodes CASRRTGTDTQYF.

This clone came up a few times. V usage is TRBV7-2 and J usage is TRBJ1-3, with 7 bases matching TRBD1. This CDR3 is 16 amino acids long. Looked up from germline, CDR1 is SGHTA and CDR2 is FQGNSA. With V trimmed by 4 bases and J by 2 bases, 8 bases remained unmatched. Here the CDR3 DNA reads TGTGCCAGCAGCTCACAATCGACAGGGACTGGAAACACCATATATTTT. Its protein is CASSSQSTGTGNTIYF.